The 18 T cell receptor beta chains reported below all come from one sample, sequenced in a study of beta chain features in type 1 diabetes. Since all of the isolated RNA was reverse transcribed, expressed TCRB transcripts were what got sequenced. Profiling relied on immunoSEQ multiplex PCR, and the TCRdb table lists in-frame clones only, not all of them. In the table there are almost 350,000 clones, about 20% of which are singletons. The sequencing sample was made of naive CD4+ T cells from blood. Receptors were obtained from a woman under 30 in good health.

This clone turned up a few times. The chain couples TRBV30 to TRBJ2-2; tentative D call: TRBD2 (5 bases). V was trimmed by 1 base and J by 0 bases, leaving 15 bases between them. Germline CDR1 reads GTSNPN; CDR2 reads SVGIG (reference sequence). The CDR3 totals 17 residues. The DNA of the CDR3 is TGTGCCTGGAGTGATCCTAGCAGATCGACGAACACCGGGGAGCTGTTTTTT. It is translated as CAWSDPSRSTNTGELFF.

A word on this clone: One end of the junction is discordant with germline, which a read error may explain. The rearrangement links TRBV29-1 to TRBJ2-1; 16 bases match TRBD2. The CDR3 extends over 17 amino acids. CDR1 is SQVTM and CDR2 is ANQGSEA in the germline V gene. In DNA, the CDR3 is TGCAGCGCGGGACTAGCGGGAGGGATTAATCCGTACACTGAGCAGTTCTTC. This codes for CSAGLAGGINPYTEQFF.

This clone was found a few times. V gene TRBV7-9 combines with J gene TRBJ2-3; 9 bases are shared with TRBD2. Germline V gene sequence: CDR1 SEHNR, CDR2 FQNEAQ (reference sequence). V trimming: 2 bases; J trimming: 6 bases; junction bases outside the gene matches: 6. The CDR3 covers 15 residues. DNA of the CDR3: TGTGCCAGCAGCTTACTGGCGGGGGGGCCTGATACGCAGTATTTT. Its protein is CASSLLAGGPDTQYF.

This clone was observed a few times. The V call is TRBV30, the J call TRBJ2-3; weak D call: TRBD1 (5 bases). The V gene lost 1 base and the J gene lost 6 bases, with 11 bases spanning the gap. Germline values: CDR1 GTSNPN, CDR2 SVGIG (reference sequence). CDR3 size: 13 residues. The CDR3 nucleotides read TGTGCCTGGAGTGGCAGGGATGGGGATACGCAGTATTTT. Residues: CAWSGRDGDTQYF.

This chain joins TRBV4-2 and TRBJ1-2; 10 bases agree with TRBD1. The CDR3 totals 13 residues. Unmatched junction bases numbered 2, after V lost 4 bases and J lost 6 bases. The germline gives CDR1 LGHNA, CDR2 YNFKEQ. This CDR3 is CASSLGTGDGYTF. In nucleotides, the CDR3 is TGTGCCAGCAGCCTCGGGACAGGGGATGGCTACACCTTC.

This clone turned up a few times. The chain is built from TRBV5-1 and TRBJ2-2, with 12 bases lining up with TRBD1. The CDR3 length is 16 residues. Germline V gene data show CDR1 as SGHRS and CDR2 as YFSETQ. V lost 4 bases to trimming and J lost 4 bases; unmatched junction nucleotides: 5. The CDR3 here is CASSLGQGAFTGELFF. CDR3 bases: TGCGCCAGCAGCCTGGGACAGGGGGCGTTCACCGGGGAGCTGTTTTTT. Drawing the rest from reference TRBV5-1 and TRBJ2-2, the complete variable domain is KAGVTQTPRYLIKTRGQQVTLSCSPISGHRSVSWYQQTPGQGLQFLFEYFSETQRNKGNFPGRFSGRQFSNSRSEMNVSTLELGDSALYLCASSLGQGAFTGELFFGEGSRLTVL.

This clone has a handful of counts. The J gene is TRBJ1-1, the V gene TRBV4-2; no firm D call. With 10 bases removed from V and 6 bases from J, the gap between germline ends came to 12 bases. Germline assignment: CDR1 LGHNA and CDR2 YNFKEQ. The CDR3 consists of 11 residues. CDR3 DNA: TGTGCCACAACGGCAAGCGCTGAAGCTTTCTTT. Its translation: CATTASAEAFF.

This clone was seen repeatedly, ten times or more. The V call is TRBV23-1, the J call TRBJ2-7; D possibly corresponds to TRBD1 (6 bases). TRBV23-1 is identified as an open reading frame with a role that is uncertain. This CDR3 is 13 amino acids long. V dropped 6 bases and J dropped 3 bases, with 12 bases sitting between them. CDR3 in amino acids: CASRLTGYYEQYF. The CDR3 DNA sequence: TGCGCCAGCAGACTGACAGGATACTACGAGCAGTACTTC.

The rearrangement joins TRBV18 to TRBJ1-4; 9 bases align to TRBD1. Germline-derived CDR1 and CDR2 are KGHSH and LQKENI. Germline trimming cut 3 bases from V and 8 bases from J; bases unmatched to any gene: 4. The CDR3 has 14 amino acids. The CDR3 DNA is TGTGCCAGCTCACCGGACAGGGGAAGCGAAAAACTGTTTTTT. The encoded protein is CASSPDRGSEKLFF.

This clone was detected a few times. This sequence joins TRBV20-1 and TRBJ2-7; a possible D gene is TRBD1 (6 bases). Trimming cost V 5 bases and J 6 bases, with 11 bases left between them. Per the germline V gene, CDR1 is DFQATT and CDR2 is SNEGSKA (reference sequence). The CDR3 is 11 amino acids. The CDR3 nucleotides read TGCAGTGCTGGCGACAGGTCCGAGCAGTACTTC. Its protein is CSAGDRSEQYF.

The chain uses TRBV4-1 and TRBJ1-1, with D perhaps TRBD1 (5 bases). V lost 2 bases and J 4 bases, leaving 8 bases between the germline ends. Germline V gene sequence: CDR1 MGHRA, CDR2 YSYEKL. The CDR3 consists of 13 residues. CDR3 DNA sequence: TGCGCCAGCAGCCAACTACAGGTCACTGAAGCTTTCTTT. Encoded protein: CASSQLQVTEAFF.

The table lists this clone with a few counts. DNA of the CDR3: TGTGCCAGCAGCCCCGGGACTAGCGGGACCTATGAGCAGTTCTTC. Translated, it gives CASSPGTSGTYEQFF. The chain couples TRBV27 to TRBJ2-1; 13 bases align to TRBD2. Germline values: CDR1 MNHEY, CDR2 SMNVEV (reference sequence). CDR3 length: 15 residues. With V trimmed by 6 bases and J by 8 bases, 7 bases remained unmatched.

The rearrangement uses TRBV11-2 and TRBJ1-2; D call uncertain. Per the germline V gene, CDR1 is SGHAT and CDR2 is FQNNGV. Trimming took off 0 bases at V and 0 bases at J, with 5 bases between the two ends. The CDR3 extends over 14 amino acids. The CDR3 DNA reads as TGTGCCAGCAGCTTAGAACACCCTAACTATGGCTACACCTTC. Amino acids: CASSLEHPNYGYTF.

V usage is TRBV4-3 and J usage is TRBJ2-3, with D tentatively TRBD2 (5 bases). Germline V gene data show CDR1 as LGHNA and CDR2 as YSLEER. There are 13 residues in the CDR3. V was trimmed by 4 bases and J by 4 bases, leaving 9 bases between them. CDR3 DNA sequence: TGCGCCAGCAGCCTCCGGGGTTCAGATACGCAGTATTTT. Encoded protein: CASSLRGSDTQYF.

This chain uses TRBV20-1 with TRBJ1-1; 7 nucleotides match TRBD1. The CDR3 runs to 11 residues. After removal of 3 bases from V and 7 bases from J, the junction contained 2 bases not matched to a gene. CDR1 DFQATT and CDR2 SNEGSKA come from the germline V gene (reference sequence). The CDR3 is CSASRTGEAFF. The CDR3 DNA is TGCAGTGCTAGCCGGACAGGTGAAGCTTTCTTT.

This sequence joins TRBV5-1 and TRBJ1-2; a weak D match, TRBD1 (6 bases). Trimming pared 4 bases from V and 4 bases from J, leaving 11 bases between. The germline gives CDR1 SGHRS, CDR2 YFSETQ. CDR3 length: 13 amino acids. This CDR3 is CASSEDSSYGYTF. The CDR3 DNA is TGCGCCAGCAGCGAGGACAGTAGCTATGGCTACACCTTC.

This clone was counted only a few times. The chain joins TRBV5-1 to TRBJ2-7; 9 nucleotides align to TRBD2. This CDR3 spans 15 amino acids. CDR1 and CDR2 (germline): SGHRS, YFSETQ. Trimming removed 0 bases from V and 6 bases from J; junction bases left unmatched: 7. The CDR3 sequence is CASSLAGTSRREQYF. The CDR3 coding sequence is TGCGCCAGCAGCTTGGCCGGGACTAGCAGGCGCGAGCAGTACTTC.

The sample holds a few counts of this clone. The chain is built from TRBV5-1 and TRBJ2-5; D might be TRBD1 (6 bases). This CDR3 region has 14 residues. Trimming took 2 bases from V and 4 from J, leaving 12 bases between them. Germline V gene data show CDR1 as SGHRS and CDR2 as YFSETQ. CDR3 nucleotides: TGCGCCAGCAGCTTTACGGCAGGGGTAGAGACCCAGTACTTC. Its protein product is CASSFTAGVETQYF.